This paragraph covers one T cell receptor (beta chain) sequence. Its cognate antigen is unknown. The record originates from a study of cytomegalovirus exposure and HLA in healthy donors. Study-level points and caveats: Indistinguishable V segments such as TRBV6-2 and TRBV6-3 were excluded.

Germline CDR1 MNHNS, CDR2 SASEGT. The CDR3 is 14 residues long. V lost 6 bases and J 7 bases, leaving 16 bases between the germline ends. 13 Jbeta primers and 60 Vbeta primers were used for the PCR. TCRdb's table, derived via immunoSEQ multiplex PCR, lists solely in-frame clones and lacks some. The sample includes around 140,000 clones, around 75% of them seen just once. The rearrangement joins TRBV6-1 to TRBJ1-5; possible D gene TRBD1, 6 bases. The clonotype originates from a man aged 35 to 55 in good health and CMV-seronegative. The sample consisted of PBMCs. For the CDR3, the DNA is TGTGCCAGCAGGGACTCGGGGACAAAGCAGCCCCAGCATTTT. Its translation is CASRDSGTKQPQHF.